Listed below are T cell receptor beta chains from one sample, sequenced in a study of graft-versus-host responses after intestinal transplantation. The repertoire was sequenced with immunoSEQ multiplex PCR; TCRdb's copy has only in-frame clones and lacks some. The sample consists of about 47,000 clones, approximately 92% of them appearing once. The material sequenced was PBMCs, taken about 790 days after a first intestinal transplant, on the day of a second. The source is a human patient who received an intestinal transplant, so some T cells may come from the graft donor. The CDR3 runs from the conserved cysteine through the conserved F or W. Each record gives: J gene, V gene, D gene, clone size, CDR3 protein, CDR3 DNA. The D gene is left open where the match is weak. Size is stated for part of the rows, as once, few or many counts, or as a class when the clone is expanded.

j_call: TRBJ1-5
v_call: TRBV10-3
d_call: -
clone_size: -
cdr3_aa: CAISTAQHF
cdr3_nt: TGTGCCATCTCAACAGCCCAGCATTTT

j_call: TRBJ2-3
v_call: TRBV7-9
d_call: -
clone_size: -
cdr3_aa: CASSLVLTSTDTQYF
cdr3_nt: TGTGCCAGCAGCTTAGTTCTTACTAGCACAGATACGCAGTATTTT

j_call: TRBJ2-5
v_call: TRBV2
d_call: TRBD2
clone_size: once
cdr3_aa: CASSDSGRETQYF
cdr3_nt: TGTGCCAGCAGTGATAGCGGGAGAGAGACCCAGTACTTC

j_call: TRBJ1-3
v_call: TRBV7-2
d_call: -
clone_size: once
cdr3_aa: CASSTLAGNTIYF
cdr3_nt: TGTGCCAGCAGCACCTTAGCCGGAAACACCATATATTTT

j_call: TRBJ2-3
v_call: TRBV6-1
d_call: -
clone_size: once
cdr3_aa: CASSGPLGRSTDTQYF
cdr3_nt: TGTGCCAGCAGTGGACCACTAGGGAGGAGCACAGATACGCAGTATTTT

j_call: TRBJ2-7
v_call: TRBV6-5
d_call: -
clone_size: -
cdr3_aa: CASSPAGYEQYF
cdr3_nt: TGTGCCAGCAGCCCCGCGGGCTACGAGCAGTACTTC

j_call: TRBJ2-1
v_call: TRBV29-1
d_call: -
clone_size: -
cdr3_aa: CSVERVGGEQFF
cdr3_nt: TGCAGCGTTGAACGGGTAGGAGGGGAGCAGTTCTTC

j_call: TRBJ2-1
v_call: TRBV7-9
d_call: -
clone_size: -
cdr3_aa: CASSLAGHRETRYNEQFF
cdr3_nt: TGTGCCAGCAGCTTAGCGGGTCACCGGGAAACAAGATACAATGAGCAGTTCTTC

j_call: TRBJ2-7
v_call: TRBV4-1
d_call: -
clone_size: -
cdr3_aa: CASSQIEGFSYEQYF
cdr3_nt: TGCGCCAGCAGCCAAATTGAGGGGTTTTCCTACGAGCAGTACTTC

j_call: TRBJ2-1
v_call: TRBV12-2
d_call: -
clone_size: once
cdr3_aa: CASRFLGWGNEQFF
cdr3_nt: TGTGCAAGTCGCTTCTTAGGTTGGGGAAATGAGCAGTTCTTC

j_call: TRBJ2-7
v_call: TRBV28
d_call: -
clone_size: -
cdr3_aa: CASSFLDYEQYF
cdr3_nt: TGTGCCAGCAGTTTTTTGGACTACGAGCAGTACTTC

j_call: TRBJ1-3
v_call: TRBV12-5
d_call: -
clone_size: once
cdr3_aa: CASGLLLSPQGHLWNTIYF
cdr3_nt: TGTGCTAGTGGTTTGCTCCTATCTCCACAGGGCCATCTCTGGAACACCATATATTTT

j_call: TRBJ1-1
v_call: TRBV11-2
d_call: -
clone_size: -
cdr3_aa: CASSLLAENTEAFF
cdr3_nt: TGTGCCAGCAGCTTATTGGCAGAGAACACTGAAGCTTTCTTT

j_call: TRBJ2-2
v_call: TRBV7-6
d_call: -
clone_size: once
cdr3_aa: CASSLGGAATGELFF
cdr3_nt: TGTGCCAGCAGCTTAGGGGGGGCGGCGACCGGGGAGCTGTTTTTT

j_call: TRBJ1-5
v_call: TRBV27
d_call: -
clone_size: -
cdr3_aa: CASSLSWRALNQPQHF
cdr3_nt: TGTGCCAGCAGTTTATCATGGAGGGCTCTCAATCAGCCCCAGCATTTT

j_call: TRBJ2-7
v_call: TRBV18
d_call: -
clone_size: -
cdr3_aa: CASVNREHDEQYF
cdr3_nt: TGTGCCAGCGTTAACAGGGAACACGACGAGCAGTACTTC

j_call: TRBJ2-6
v_call: TRBV5-1
d_call: -
clone_size: -
cdr3_aa: CASSTQRGANVLTF
cdr3_nt: TGCGCCAGCAGCACCCAACGGGGGGCCAACGTCCTGACTTTC

j_call: TRBJ2-3
v_call: TRBV29-1
d_call: TRBD1
clone_size: -
cdr3_aa: CSVAQGARTDTQYF
cdr3_nt: TGCAGCGTTGCACAGGGGGCGCGCACAGATACGCAGTATTTT

j_call: TRBJ1-5
v_call: TRBV5-1
d_call: -
clone_size: -
cdr3_aa: CASSLESGTYQPQHF
cdr3_nt: TGCGCCAGCAGCTTGGAGTCAGGGACGTATCAGCCCCAGCATTTT

j_call: TRBJ1-3
v_call: TRBV9
d_call: TRBD1
clone_size: once
cdr3_aa: CASQGGRGENTIYF
cdr3_nt: TGTGCCAGCCAGGGGGGGCGCGGTGAAAACACCATATATTTT

j_call: TRBJ2-7
v_call: TRBV28
d_call: -
clone_size: -
cdr3_aa: CASSPGTSLGFDEQYF
cdr3_nt: TGTGCCAGCAGTCCCGGGACTTCACTCGGTTTCGACGAGCAGTACTTC

j_call: TRBJ2-5
v_call: TRBV10-3
d_call: TRBD2
clone_size: -
cdr3_aa: CAIRQSGTSGREETQYF
cdr3_nt: TGTGCCATCAGACAATCCGGGACTAGCGGGAGGGAAGAGACCCAGTACTTC

j_call: TRBJ1-2
v_call: TRBV15
d_call: -
clone_size: -
cdr3_aa: CATSRASPYDRNYGYTF
cdr3_nt: TGTGCCACCAGCAGAGCCTCACCCTACGACAGGAACTATGGCTACACCTTC

j_call: TRBJ2-1
v_call: TRBV27
d_call: TRBD2
clone_size: once
cdr3_aa: CASSLRGLAGAGYNEQFF
cdr3_nt: TGTGCCAGCAGTTTAAGGGGACTAGCGGGAGCTGGGTACAATGAGCAGTTCTTC

j_call: TRBJ2-5
v_call: TRBV30
d_call: TRBD1
clone_size: -
cdr3_aa: CAWSGDRGAGTQYF
cdr3_nt: TGTGCCTGGAGTGGGGACAGGGGCGCCGGGACCCAGTACTTC

j_call: TRBJ2-7
v_call: TRBV5-1
d_call: -
clone_size: -
cdr3_aa: CASSLGTFAYEQYF
cdr3_nt: TGCGCCAGCAGCCTAGGGACTTTCGCCTACGAGCAGTACTTC

j_call: TRBJ1-1
v_call: TRBV2
d_call: -
clone_size: -
cdr3_aa: CASSSFQGAEAFF
cdr3_nt: TGTGCCAGCAGTAGTTTTCAGGGCGCTGAAGCTTTCTTT

j_call: TRBJ1-3
v_call: TRBV19
d_call: -
clone_size: -
cdr3_aa: CASSLLSGNTIYF
cdr3_nt: TGTGCCAGTAGTCTTCTCTCTGGAAACACCATATATTTT

j_call: TRBJ2-1
v_call: TRBV5-4
d_call: TRBD1
clone_size: once
cdr3_aa: CASSHWDSRYNEQFF
cdr3_nt: TGTGCCAGCAGCCACTGGGACAGCCGGTACAATGAGCAGTTCTTC

j_call: TRBJ2-3
v_call: TRBV29-1
d_call: TRBD2
clone_size: -
cdr3_aa: CSVLVGLRTSGRGTDTQYF
cdr3_nt: TGCAGCGTTCTTGTAGGCCTCAGAACTAGCGGGAGAGGGACAGATACGCAGTATTTT

j_call: TRBJ2-7
v_call: TRBV6-5
d_call: TRBD2
clone_size: -
cdr3_aa: CASRWGGRFYEQYF
cdr3_nt: TGTGCCAGCAGATGGGGCGGGAGGTTCTACGAGCAGTACTTC

j_call: TRBJ2-1
v_call: TRBV5-4
d_call: TRBD2
clone_size: -
cdr3_aa: CASSLVPSGIDNEQFF
cdr3_nt: TGTGCCAGCAGCTTGGTCCCTAGCGGGATAGACAATGAGCAGTTCTTC

j_call: TRBJ2-4
v_call: TRBV2
d_call: -
clone_size: -
cdr3_aa: CASSAARDAKNIQYF
cdr3_nt: TGTGCCAGCAGTGCAGCCAGGGATGCCAAAAACATTCAGTACTTC

j_call: TRBJ1-2
v_call: TRBV7-9
d_call: -
clone_size: -
cdr3_aa: CASRQTGFNYGYTF
cdr3_nt: TGTGCCAGCAGACAAACAGGGTTTAACTATGGCTACACCTTC

j_call: TRBJ2-7
v_call: TRBV5-4
d_call: -
clone_size: -
cdr3_aa: CASSLKSYEQYF
cdr3_nt: TGTGCCAGCAGCTTAAAGTCCTACGAGCAGTACTTC

j_call: TRBJ2-5
v_call: TRBV20-1
d_call: -
clone_size: -
cdr3_aa: CSARGKTQYF
cdr3_nt: TGCAGTGCTAGAGGGAAAACCCAGTACTTC

j_call: TRBJ2-2
v_call: TRBV9
d_call: -
clone_size: -
cdr3_aa: CASSVDTGELFF
cdr3_nt: TGTGCCAGCAGCGTGGACACCGGGGAGCTGTTTTTT

j_call: TRBJ1-4
v_call: TRBV6-5
d_call: -
clone_size: -
cdr3_aa: CASSYSGPNEKLFF
cdr3_nt: TGTGCCAGCAGTTACTCCGGGCCTAATGAAAAACTGTTTTTT

j_call: TRBJ1-2
v_call: TRBV5-1
d_call: -
clone_size: -
cdr3_aa: CASSPLTQTQGYTF
cdr3_nt: TGCGCCAGCAGCCCTCTGACTCAAACTCAGGGCTACACCTTC

j_call: TRBJ2-7
v_call: TRBV5-1
d_call: TRBD1
clone_size: -
cdr3_aa: CASTRTGSTYEQYF
cdr3_nt: TGCGCCAGCACCAGGACAGGGAGCACCTACGAGCAGTACTTC

j_call: TRBJ2-5
v_call: TRBV11-3
d_call: -
clone_size: -
cdr3_aa: CASSISVGETQYF
cdr3_nt: TGTGCCAGCAGCATTAGTGTTGGAGAGACCCAGTACTTC

j_call: TRBJ1-5
v_call: TRBV5-5
d_call: TRBD1
clone_size: -
cdr3_aa: CASSIGQGAQPQHF
cdr3_nt: TGTGCCAGCAGCATAGGACAGGGGGCCCAGCCCCAGCATTTT

j_call: TRBJ2-1
v_call: TRBV7-2
d_call: TRBD2
clone_size: -
cdr3_aa: CASSFLAVYNEQFF
cdr3_nt: TGTGCCAGCAGCTTCCTAGCGGTTTACAATGAGCAGTTCTTC

j_call: TRBJ2-1
v_call: TRBV5-1
d_call: TRBD2
clone_size: once
cdr3_aa: CASSLEREGLNEQFF
cdr3_nt: TGCGCCAGCAGCTTGGAGAGGGAGGGCCTCAATGAGCAGTTCTTC

j_call: TRBJ2-7
v_call: TRBV9
d_call: -
clone_size: -
cdr3_aa: CASSATGYYEQYF
cdr3_nt: TGTGCCAGCAGCGCGACAGGTTATTACGAGCAGTACTTC

j_call: TRBJ1-2
v_call: TRBV2
d_call: -
clone_size: -
cdr3_aa: CASSPQGDGNGYTF
cdr3_nt: TGTGCCAGCAGTCCCCAAGGGGACGGGAATGGCTACACCTTC

j_call: TRBJ2-7
v_call: TRBV6-6
d_call: TRBD2
clone_size: -
cdr3_aa: CASSFRGRAVNEQYF
cdr3_nt: TGTGCCAGCAGTTTCCGCGGGAGGGCCGTGAACGAGCAGTACTTC

j_call: TRBJ1-3
v_call: TRBV25-1
d_call: -
clone_size: -
cdr3_aa: CASSPTGRNTIYF
cdr3_nt: TGTGCCAGCAGCCCGACGGGGAGAAACACCATATATTTT